Each of the 21 T cell receptor beta chains below was sequenced from the same sample in a study of blood T cells in healthy people across ages. A second roughly 6 to 11 cycle PCR used barcoded and J-beta primers. One entry per CDR3 protein results from TCRdb running MiXCR on the 5' RACE reads. The sample shows about 670,000 distinct CDR3 sequences, 52% of them seen only once. Material: blood. These TCRs come from a woman of 80 years or more in good health.

The chain combines TRBV7-2 with TRBJ2-4, with TRBD1 matching over 8 bases. The J call is doubtful: the DNA matches TRBJ2-7 better. The CDR3 contains 15 residues. Looked up from germline, CDR1 is SGHTA and CDR2 is FQGNSA. CDR3 protein: CASSPTTGDSYEQYF. Here the CDR3 DNA reads TGTGCCAGCAGCCCGACGACAGGGGACTCCTACGAGCAGTACTTC.

The chain uses TRBV6-5 and TRBJ2-4, with 8 positions matching TRBD2. The end of the DNA is better explained by TRBJ2-7, so the J call may be wrong. The CDR3 runs 15 residues. CDR1 is MNHEY, CDR2 SVGAGI, per germline. The CDR3 DNA reads as TGTGCCAGCAGCCCAAGCGGGAGATTTCCCTACGAGCAGTACTTC. It translates to CASSPSGRFPYEQYF.

A word on this clonotype: A read error is possible here, since a much larger clone lies one base away. The chain uses TRBV3-1 and TRBJ2-1; tentatively, D is TRBD2 (5 bases). Germline CDR1 LGHDT, CDR2 YNNKEL (reference sequence). This CDR3 has 14 amino acids. V dropped 3 bases and J dropped 5 bases, with 11 bases sitting between them. CDR3 in amino acids: CASSQAGPDNEQFF. The DNA for the CDR3 is TGTGCCAGCAGCCAGGCGGGCCCCGACAATGAGCAGTTCTTC.

The gene calls are TRBV7-3 and TRBJ2-4; TRBD1 aligns across 9 bases. CDR3 length: 17 residues. CDR1 SGHTA and CDR2 FQGTGA come from the germline V gene. J lost 1 base, V lost 1 base, and 5 bases had no gene match. As DNA, the CDR3 is TGTGCCAGCAGCTTAAGGCGGGACAGGGATGCCAAAAACATTCAGTACTTC. Its translation: CASSLRRDRDAKNIQYF.

V gene TRBV7-6 combines with J gene TRBJ2-5; D might be TRBD1 (6 bases). The CDR3 consists of 15 residues. V was clipped by 2 bases and J by 1 base, with 11 bases between them. CDR1 and CDR2 from the germline V gene are SGHVS and FNYEAQ. CDR3 protein: CASSLTNRAQETQYF. The CDR3 nucleotides are TGTGCCAGCAGCTTAACAAACAGGGCCCAAGAGACCCAGTACTTC.

This clonotype was detected many times. V is TRBV11-2 and J is TRBJ1-1; D gene ambiguous. The germline gives CDR1 SGHAT, CDR2 FQNNGV. V lost 2 bases and J lost 6, with 10 bases in between. The CDR3 totals 13 residues. The CDR3 is CASSLSGRSEAFF. The CDR3 bases are TGTGCCAGCAGCTTAAGCGGTCGGTCTGAAGCTTTCTTT.

This clonotype was seen a few times. The CDR3 loop is CATGQGVYNSPLHF. CDR3 nucleotide sequence: TGTGCCACCGGACAGGGGGTCTATAATTCACCCCTCCACTTT. V gene TRBV7-9 combines with J gene TRBJ1-6; 10 bases fit TRBD1. CDR3 length: 14 residues. V was pared by 10 bases and J by 3 bases, with 3 bases of the junction left unmatched. The V gene's germline CDR1 is SEHNR and CDR2 FQNEAQ (reference sequence).

This clonotype was observed many times. This sequence joins TRBV4-2 and TRBJ2-5; 7 bases agree with TRBD2. J was trimmed by 3 bases and V by 2 bases; bases with no gene match: 9. CDR1 and CDR2 (germline): LGHNA, YNFKEQ. There are 16 residues in the CDR3. This CDR3 reads CASSQHTDGGKETQYF. CDR3 nucleotides: TGTGCCAGCAGCCAACACACGGACGGGGGGAAAGAGACCCAGTACTTC.

Only one count was recorded for this clonotype. The chain is built from TRBV4-2 and TRBJ2-3, with 13 nucleotides matching TRBD2. Germline CDR1 reads LGHNA; CDR2 reads YNFKEQ. The V gene end was trimmed by 3 bases and the J gene end by 1 base; junction bases not matched to a gene: 4. This CDR3 is built from 17 residues. In nucleotides, the CDR3 is TGTGCCAGCAGCCAGGGACTAGCGGGGTCCCGCACAGATACGCAGTATTTT. It translates to CASSQGLAGSRTDTQYF.

This clonotype has only a few counts. The chain has TRBV21-1 and TRBJ2-1; no DNA check was done on the table's D call, TRBD2. TRBV21-1 is given as a pseudogene. This CDR3 has 15 residues. The CDR3 loop reads CASSKGASGYNEQFF. CDR3 DNA: TGTGCCAGCAGCAAAGGGGCTAGCGGCTACAATGAGCAGTTCTTC.

This clonotype was detected many times. V and J are TRBV7-9 and TRBJ2-1, with 13 positions matching TRBD2. Trimming removed 3 bases from V and 9 bases from J; junction bases left unmatched: 5. The CDR3 totals 15 residues. CDR1 and CDR2 from the germline V gene are SEHNR and FQNEAQ (reference sequence). The CDR3 nucleotides are TGTGCCAGCAGCTTGATCGGACTAGCGGGGGCTGAGCAGTTCTTC. It yields the protein CASSLIGLAGAEQFF. Looking up the rest from reference TRBV7-9 and TRBJ2-1 gives the full variable domain: DTGVSQNPRHKITKRGQNVTFRCDPISEHNRLYWYRQTLGQGPEFLTYFQNEAQLEKSRLLSDRFSAERPKGSFSTLEIQRTEQGDSAMYLCASSLIGLAGAEQFFGPGTRLTVL.

The rearrangement joins TRBV2 to TRBJ1-1; D unresolved. The CDR3 spans 8 residues. Germline values: CDR1 SNHLY, CDR2 FYNNEI. The CDR3 protein is CAIDEAFF. The CDR3 DNA sequence: TGTGCTATCGATGAAGCTTTCTTT.

The V call is TRBV29-1, the J call TRBJ1-2; D is ambiguous. V was clipped by 0 bases and J by 1 base, with 12 bases between them. This CDR3 is built from 15 residues. The V gene's germline CDR1 is SQVTM and CDR2 ANQGSEA. This chain's CDR3 is CSVEDIWTDNYGYTF. The DNA for the CDR3 is TGCAGCGTTGAAGATATATGGACGGATAACTATGGCTACACCTTC.

V gene TRBV3-1 combines with J gene TRBJ1-1; D is undetermined. This CDR3 has 12 residues. Deletions cut 0 bases from V and 4 bases from J, with 3 bases between. Germline V gives CDR1 LGHDT, CDR2 YNNKEL (reference sequence). CDR3 DNA: TGTGCCAGCAGCCAAGAACCCACTGAAGCTTTCTTT. This codes for CASSQEPTEAFF.

This clonotype came up many times. CDR3 nucleotide sequence: TGTGCCAGCAGTTTTGTGGTTGTGGGGGGGGGAAAAAACATTCAGTACTTC. This sequence encodes CASSFVVVGGGKNIQYF. The chain couples TRBV12-3 or TRBV12-4 to TRBJ2-4; 7 bases align to TRBD2. Trimming removed 3 bases from V and 4 bases from J; junction bases left unmatched: 12. The CDR3 loop spans 17 amino acids.

Many counts were recorded for this clonotype. V and J are TRBV2 and TRBJ2-1, with 8 nucleotides matching TRBD1. CDR1 and CDR2 from the germline V gene are SNHLY and FYNNEI. J gave up 2 bases and V 4 bases, and 4 bases lay outside the gene matches. This CDR3 is 15 amino acids long. CDR3 protein: CASSAETGAYNEQFF. The CDR3, as DNA: TGTGCCAGCAGTGCTGAGACAGGGGCCTACAATGAGCAGTTCTTC.

This sequence joins TRBV11-2 and TRBJ1-2; maybe TRBD1 (6 bases). Germline CDR1 reads SGHAT; CDR2 reads FQNNGV. Between the trimmed V and J ends, which lost 4 bases and 6 bases, there was a span of 18 bases. There are 15 residues in the CDR3. The CDR3 nucleotides are TGTGCCAGCAGCTCGTGGGGTGGGGACAAAGATGGCTACACCTTC. Encoded protein: CASSSWGGDKDGYTF. The complete variable domain, with remaining parts taken from reference TRBV11-2 and TRBJ1-2, reads EAGVAQSPRYKIIEKRQSVAFWCNPISGHATLYWYQQILGQGPKLLIQFQNNGVVDDSQLPKDRFSAERLKGVDSTLKIQPAKLEDSAVYLCASSSWGGDKDGYTFGSGTRLTVV.

The rearrangement links TRBV5-6 to TRBJ2-5; D not resolved. Germline V gene data show CDR1 as SGHDT and CDR2 as YYEEEE. The CDR3 has 14 amino acids. The V gene lost 2 bases and the J gene lost 7 bases, with 15 bases spanning the gap. The CDR3 DNA is TGTGCCAGCAGCTTAAGTATGGTCCGAGGGACCCAGTACTTC. Its translation: CASSLSMVRGTQYF.

The J gene is TRBJ2-4, the V gene TRBV12-3 or TRBV12-4; 9 positions match TRBD2. The J call may be wrong; the DNA end is better matched by TRBJ2-7. This CDR3 has 15 amino acids. CDR3 amino acids: CASSLWLAGTYEQYF. As DNA, the CDR3 is TGTGCCAGCAGTTTGTGGCTAGCGGGAACCTACGAGCAGTACTTC.

This clonotype has a count of ten or more. V usage is TRBV6-1 and J usage is TRBJ2-3; TRBD1 might be the D (6 bases). The V and J ends lost 8 bases and 0 bases respectively, with 9 bases between them. This CDR3 comprises 13 residues. The germline V gene has CDR1 MNHNS and CDR2 SASEGT. CDR3 DNA: TGTGCCAGCGATGACAGGAGCACAGATACGCAGTATTTT. Residues: CASDDRSTDTQYF.

The rearrangement joins TRBV7-9 to TRBJ1-4; unclear D gene. This CDR3 contains 14 residues. V lost 2 bases and J 8 bases, leaving 12 bases between the germline ends. Germline lookup yields CDR1 SEHNR and CDR2 FQNEAQ (reference sequence). CDR3 nucleotide sequence: TGTGCCAGCAGCTTATCCGGGGATGGCGAAAAACTGTTTTTT. Its protein product is CASSLSGDGEKLFF. Supplemented by reference TRBV7-9 and TRBJ1-4, the full variable domain reads DTGVSQNPRHKITKRGQNVTFRCDPISEHNRLYWYRQTLGQGPEFLTYFQNEAQLEKSRLLSDRFSAERPKGSFSTLEIQRTEQGDSAMYLCASSLSGDGEKLFFGSGTQLSVL.